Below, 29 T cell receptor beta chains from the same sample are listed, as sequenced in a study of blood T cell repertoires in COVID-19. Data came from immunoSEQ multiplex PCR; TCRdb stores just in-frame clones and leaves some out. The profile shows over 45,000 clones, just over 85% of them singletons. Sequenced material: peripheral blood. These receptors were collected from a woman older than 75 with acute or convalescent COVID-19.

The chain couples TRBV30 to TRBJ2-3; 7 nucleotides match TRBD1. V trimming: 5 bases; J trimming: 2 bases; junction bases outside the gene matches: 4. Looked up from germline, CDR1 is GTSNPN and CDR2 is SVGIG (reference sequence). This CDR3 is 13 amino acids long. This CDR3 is CAWQQGSTDTQYF. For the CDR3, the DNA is TGTGCCTGGCAACAGGGGTCCACAGATACGCAGTATTTT.

The CDR3 sequence: CASRDGDYEQYF. The CDR3 coding sequence is TGTGCCAGCAGAGACGGAGACTACGAGCAGTACTTC. This chain uses TRBV19 with TRBJ2-7, with D hard to call. The CDR3 spans 12 residues. CDR1 and CDR2 from the germline V gene are LNHDA and SQIVND (reference sequence). The V gene lost 9 bases and the J gene lost 3 bases, with 12 bases spanning the gap.

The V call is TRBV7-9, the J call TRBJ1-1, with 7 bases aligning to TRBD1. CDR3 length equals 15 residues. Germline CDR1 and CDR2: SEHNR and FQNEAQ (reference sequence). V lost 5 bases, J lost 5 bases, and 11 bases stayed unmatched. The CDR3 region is CASSPRGQSRTEAFF. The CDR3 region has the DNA TGTGCCAGCAGCCCGAGGGGACAGTCTAGGACTGAAGCTTTCTTT.

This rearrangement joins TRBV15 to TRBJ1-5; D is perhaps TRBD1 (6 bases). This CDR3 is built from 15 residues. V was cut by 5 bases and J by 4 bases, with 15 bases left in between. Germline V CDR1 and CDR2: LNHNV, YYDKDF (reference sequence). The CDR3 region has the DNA TGTGCCACCAGCGGTACGGGAGGGGGAAATCAGCCCCAGCATTTT. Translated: CATSGTGGGNQPQHF.

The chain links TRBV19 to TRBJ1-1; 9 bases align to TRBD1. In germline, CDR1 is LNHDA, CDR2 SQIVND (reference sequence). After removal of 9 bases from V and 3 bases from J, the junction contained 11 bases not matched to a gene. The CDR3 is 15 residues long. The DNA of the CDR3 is TGTGCCAGCCACACCCCGGGACAGGGAGACACTGAAGCTTTCTTT. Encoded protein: CASHTPGQGDTEAFF.

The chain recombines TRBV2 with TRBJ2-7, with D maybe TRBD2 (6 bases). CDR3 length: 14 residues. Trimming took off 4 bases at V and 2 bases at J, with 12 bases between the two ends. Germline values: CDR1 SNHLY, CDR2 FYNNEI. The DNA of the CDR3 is TGTGCCAGCAGTGTAGGAGGGTATACCTACGAGCAGTACTTC. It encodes CASSVGGYTYEQYF.

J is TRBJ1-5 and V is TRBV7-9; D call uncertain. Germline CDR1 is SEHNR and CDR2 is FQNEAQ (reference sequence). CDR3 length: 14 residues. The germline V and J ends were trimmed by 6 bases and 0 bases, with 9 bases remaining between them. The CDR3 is CASSHSNSNQPQHF. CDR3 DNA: TGTGCCAGCAGTCACAGCAATAGCAATCAGCCCCAGCATTTT.

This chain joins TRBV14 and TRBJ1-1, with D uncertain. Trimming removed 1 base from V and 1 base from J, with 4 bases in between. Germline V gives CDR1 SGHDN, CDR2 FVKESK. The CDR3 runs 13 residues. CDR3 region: CASSQARNTEAFF. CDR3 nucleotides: TGTGCCAGCAGCCAAGCCAGGAACACTGAAGCTTTCTTT.

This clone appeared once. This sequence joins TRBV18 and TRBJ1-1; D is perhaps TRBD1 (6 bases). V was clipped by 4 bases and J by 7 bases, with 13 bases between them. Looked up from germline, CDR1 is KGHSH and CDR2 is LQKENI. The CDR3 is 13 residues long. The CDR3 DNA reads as TGTGCCAGCTCACGGCGGGGGCAGGATGAAGCTTTCTTT. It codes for CASSRRGQDEAFF. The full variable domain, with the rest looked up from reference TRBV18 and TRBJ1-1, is NAGVMQNPRHLVRRRGQEARLRCSPMKGHSHVYWYRQLPEEGLKFMVYLQKENIIDESGMPKERFSAEFPKEGPSILRIQQVVRGDSAAYFCASSRRGQDEAFFGQGTRLTVV.

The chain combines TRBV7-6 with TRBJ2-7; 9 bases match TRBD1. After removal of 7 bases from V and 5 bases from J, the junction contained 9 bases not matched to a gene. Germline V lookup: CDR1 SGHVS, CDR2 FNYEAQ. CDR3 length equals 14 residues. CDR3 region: CASILDRGSHEQYF. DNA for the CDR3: TGTGCCAGCATCCTGGACAGGGGATCCCACGAGCAGTACTTC. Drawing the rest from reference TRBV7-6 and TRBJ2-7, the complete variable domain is GAGVSQSPRYKVTKRGQDVALRCDPISGHVSLYWYRQALGQGPEFLTYFNYEAQQDKSGLPNDRFSAERPEGSISTLTIQRTEQRDSAMYRCASILDRGSHEQYFGPGTRLTVT.

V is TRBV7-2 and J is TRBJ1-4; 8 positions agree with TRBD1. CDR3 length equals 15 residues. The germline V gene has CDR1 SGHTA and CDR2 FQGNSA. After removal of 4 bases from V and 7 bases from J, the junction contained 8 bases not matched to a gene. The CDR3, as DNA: TGTGCCAGCAGCTCCCGACAGGGGAGGGCTGAAAAACTGTTTTTT. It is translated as CASSSRQGRAEKLFF. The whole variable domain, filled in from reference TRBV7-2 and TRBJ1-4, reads GAGVSQSPSNKVTEKGKDVELRCDPISGHTALYWYRQSLGQGLEFLIYFQGNSAPDKSGLPSDRFSAERTGGSVSTLTIQRTQQEDSAVYLCASSSRQGRAEKLFFGSGTQLSVL.

The CDR3 DNA follows: TGTGCCACCAGTGAGGGACAGGGTCGGTTCTTC. This sequence encodes CATSEGQGRFF. The rearrangement joins TRBV24-1 to TRBJ2-1, with 9 bases that match TRBD1. V lost 4 bases, J lost 15 bases, and 3 bases stayed unmatched. This CDR3 contains 11 residues. CDR1 and CDR2 from the germline V gene are KGHDR and SFDVKD.

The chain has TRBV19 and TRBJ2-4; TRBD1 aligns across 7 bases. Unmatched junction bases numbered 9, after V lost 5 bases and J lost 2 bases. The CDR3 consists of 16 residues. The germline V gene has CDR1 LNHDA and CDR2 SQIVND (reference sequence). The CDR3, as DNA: TGTGCCAGTAGTGTAGGGGGCGTTCAATCCAAAAACATTCAGTACTTC. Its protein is CASSVGGVQSKNIQYF.

The CDR3 here is CASSIQGRALNEQYF. CDR3 DNA sequence: TGTGCCAGTAGTATTCAGGGCAGGGCTTTGAACGAGCAGTACTTC. The V gene is TRBV19, the J gene TRBJ2-7, with D perhaps TRBD1 (5 bases). Per germline, CDR1 LNHDA and CDR2 SQIVND (reference sequence). V was cut by 3 bases and J by 5 bases, with 17 bases left in between. CDR3 size: 15 residues. Full variable domain (missing parts from reference TRBV19 and TRBJ2-7): DGGITQSPKYLFRKEGQNVTLSCEQNLNHDAMYWYRQDPGQGLRLIYYSQIVNDFQKGDIAEGYSVSREKKESFPLTVTSAQKNPTAFYLCASSIQGRALNEQYFGPGTRLTVT.

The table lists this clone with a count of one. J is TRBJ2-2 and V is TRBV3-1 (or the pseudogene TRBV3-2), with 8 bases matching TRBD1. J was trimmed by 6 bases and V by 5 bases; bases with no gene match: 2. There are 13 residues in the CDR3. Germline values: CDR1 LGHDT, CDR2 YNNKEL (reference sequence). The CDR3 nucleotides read TGTGCCAGCAGCTCGACAGGGGCCGGGGAGCTGTTTTTT. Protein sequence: CASSSTGAGELFF.

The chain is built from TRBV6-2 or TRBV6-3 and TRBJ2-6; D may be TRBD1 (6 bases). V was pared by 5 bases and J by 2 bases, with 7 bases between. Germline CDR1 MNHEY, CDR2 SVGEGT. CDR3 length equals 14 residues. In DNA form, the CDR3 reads TGTGCCAGCAGTAGGACAGCTGGGGCCAACGTCCTGACTTTC. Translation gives CASSRTAGANVLTF.

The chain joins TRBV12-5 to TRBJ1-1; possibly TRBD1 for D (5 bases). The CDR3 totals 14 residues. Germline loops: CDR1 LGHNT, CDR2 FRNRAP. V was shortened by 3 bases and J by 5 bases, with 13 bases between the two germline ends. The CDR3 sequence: CASGFSGPGTEAFF. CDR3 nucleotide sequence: TGTGCTAGTGGTTTTTCAGGGCCCGGAACTGAAGCTTTCTTT.

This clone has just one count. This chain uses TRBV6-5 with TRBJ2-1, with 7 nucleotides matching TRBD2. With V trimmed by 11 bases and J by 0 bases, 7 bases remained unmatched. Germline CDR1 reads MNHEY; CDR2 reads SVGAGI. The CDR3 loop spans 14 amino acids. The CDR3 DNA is TGTGCCTCGAAAGCGGGGAGCTCCTACAATGAGCAGTTCTTC. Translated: CASKAGSSYNEQFF.

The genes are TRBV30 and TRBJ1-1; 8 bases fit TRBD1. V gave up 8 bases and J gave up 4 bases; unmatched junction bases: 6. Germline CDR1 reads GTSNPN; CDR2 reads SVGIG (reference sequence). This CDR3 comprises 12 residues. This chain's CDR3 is CASRTGFTEAFF. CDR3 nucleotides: TGTGCCAGCCGGACAGGGTTCACTGAAGCTTTCTTT.

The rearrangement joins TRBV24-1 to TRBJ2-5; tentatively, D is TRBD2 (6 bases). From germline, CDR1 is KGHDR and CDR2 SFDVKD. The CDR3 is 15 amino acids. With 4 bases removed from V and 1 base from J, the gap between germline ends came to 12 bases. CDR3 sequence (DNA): TGTGCCACCAGTGAAGGGCCGCGGGGCCAAGAGACCCAGTACTTC. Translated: CATSEGPRGQETQYF.

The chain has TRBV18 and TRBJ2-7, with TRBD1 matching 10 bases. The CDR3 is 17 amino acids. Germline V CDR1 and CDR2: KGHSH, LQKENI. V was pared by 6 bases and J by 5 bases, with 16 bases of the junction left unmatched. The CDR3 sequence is CASSFRGVGTGENEQYF. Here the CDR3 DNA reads TGTGCCAGCTCTTTCAGGGGAGTAGGGACAGGGGAGAACGAGCAGTACTTC.

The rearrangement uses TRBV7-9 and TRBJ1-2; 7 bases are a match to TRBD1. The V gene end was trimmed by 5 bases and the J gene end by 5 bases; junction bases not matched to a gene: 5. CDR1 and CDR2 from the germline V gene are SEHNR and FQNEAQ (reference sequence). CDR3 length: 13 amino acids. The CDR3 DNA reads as TGTGCCAGCAGCCGGGGGACAGATTATGGCTACACCTTC. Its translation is CASSRGTDYGYTF.

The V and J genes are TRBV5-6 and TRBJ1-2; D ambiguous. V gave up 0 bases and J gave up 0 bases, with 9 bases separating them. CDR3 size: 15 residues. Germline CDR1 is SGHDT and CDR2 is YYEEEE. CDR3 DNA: TGTGCCAGCAGCTTGGTGTCGGGGACTAACTATGGCTACACCTTC. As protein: CASSLVSGTNYGYTF.

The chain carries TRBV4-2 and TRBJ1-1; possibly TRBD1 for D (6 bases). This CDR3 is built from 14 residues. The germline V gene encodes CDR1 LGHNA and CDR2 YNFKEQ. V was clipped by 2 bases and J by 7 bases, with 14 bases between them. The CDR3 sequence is CASSQYRAQGEAFF. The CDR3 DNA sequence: TGTGCCAGCAGCCAATACAGGGCCCAGGGTGAAGCTTTCTTT.

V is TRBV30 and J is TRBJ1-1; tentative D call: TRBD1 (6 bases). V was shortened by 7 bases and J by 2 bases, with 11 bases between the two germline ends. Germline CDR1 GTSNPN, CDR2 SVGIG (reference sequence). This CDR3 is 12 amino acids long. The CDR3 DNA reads TGTGCCTTCTCACAGGGTAACACTGAAGCTTTCTTT. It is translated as CAFSQGNTEAFF.

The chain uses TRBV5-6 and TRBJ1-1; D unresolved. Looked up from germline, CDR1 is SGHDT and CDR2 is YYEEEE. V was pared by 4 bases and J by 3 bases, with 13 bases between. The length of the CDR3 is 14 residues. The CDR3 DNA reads TGTGCCAGCAGCAGCACCAATCGGGACACTGAAGCTTTCTTT. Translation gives CASSSTNRDTEAFF.

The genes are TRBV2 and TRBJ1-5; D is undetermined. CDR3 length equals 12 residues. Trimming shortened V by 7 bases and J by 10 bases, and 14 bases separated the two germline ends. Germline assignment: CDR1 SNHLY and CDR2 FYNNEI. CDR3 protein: CASTPSPPPQHF. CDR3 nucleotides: TGTGCCAGCACCCCGAGTCCTCCTCCCCAGCATTTT. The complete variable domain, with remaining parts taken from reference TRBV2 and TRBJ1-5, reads EPEVTQTPSHQVTQMGQEVILRCVPISNHLYFYWYRQILGQKVEFLVSFYNNEISEKSEIFDDQFSVERPDGSNFTLKIRSTKLEDSAMYFCASTPSPPPQHFGDGTRLSIL.

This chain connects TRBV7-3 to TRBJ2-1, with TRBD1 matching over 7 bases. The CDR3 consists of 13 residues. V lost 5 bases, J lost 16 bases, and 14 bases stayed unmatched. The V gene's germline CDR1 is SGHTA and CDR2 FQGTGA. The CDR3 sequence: CASSPSSGTVKFF. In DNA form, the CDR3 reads TGTGCCAGCAGCCCCTCCTCCGGGACAGTGAAATTCTTC.

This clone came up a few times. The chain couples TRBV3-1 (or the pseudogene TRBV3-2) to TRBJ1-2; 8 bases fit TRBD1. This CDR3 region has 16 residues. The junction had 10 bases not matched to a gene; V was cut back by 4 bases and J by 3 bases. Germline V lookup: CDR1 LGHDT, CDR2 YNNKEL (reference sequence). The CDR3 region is CASSPTGVDSDYGYTF. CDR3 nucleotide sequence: TGTGCCAGCAGCCCGACAGGGGTAGACTCGGACTATGGCTACACCTTC.